Sequencing of this TCR beta chain was carried out in a study of CD8 T cells in ankylosing spondylitis. General study points: Disease-linked clones bore a CD8+ phenotype, appearing relatively rarely in peripheral blood. One TCR beta motif, made up of roughly 8 highly homologous variants, appeared characteristic of ankylosing spondylitis blood. Previous work reported some of these motif variants in the synovial fluid and blood of reactive arthritis. Matched ankylosing spondylitis synovial fluid reportedly showed significant enrichment of disease-linked clones.

The CDR3 is 15 residues long. Trimming cost V 0 bases and J 9 bases, with 17 bases left between them. Germline lookup yields CDR1 LGHNA and CDR2 YSLEER. To note about this clonotype: Its antigen is currently unknown.

The authors made TCR beta libraries by quantitative 5'-RACE with molecular barcodes. TCRdb passed the 5' RACE reads through MiXCR, listing each CDR3 protein once. The table has around 480,000 distinct CDR3 sequences, approximately 17% seen once. This TCR derives from a male donor with ankylosing spondylitis. Sequencing was performed on blood, either unsorted or a sorted T cell fraction (not recorded which). The chain is built from TRBV4-3 and TRBJ2-5; D call uncertain. This CDR3 reads CASSQDQGNVRAQYF. The DNA of the CDR3 is TGCGCCAGCAGCCAAGATCAAGGGAACGTTCGGGCCCAGTACTTC.